This TCR beta chain emerged from a study of blood T cell repertoires in COVID-19. The protocol was immunoSEQ multiplex PCR, while the TCRdb copy is restricted to in-frame clones and leaves out a portion. The sample has 250,000 to 300,000 clones; around 90% are singletons. V was cut by 4 bases and J by 3 bases, with 13 bases left in between. CDR1 is LNHDA, CDR2 SQIVND, per germline (reference sequence). This CDR3 has 14 amino acids. The sample was peripheral blood. This sequence joins TRBV19 and TRBJ2-7; TRBD1 is a possible D gene (5 bases). This receptor was obtained from a woman aged 60-75 years with COVID-19, enrolled during active disease. For the CDR3, the DNA is TGTGCCAGTAGTAGTGGGGCATGGGTCTACGAGCAGTACTTC. Its translation is CASSSGAWVYEQYF.